This T cell receptor beta chain was obtained from a study of identical twins. TCRdb reanalysed the 5' RACE reads using MiXCR and keeps one entry per CDR3 protein. This table holds approximately 240,000 distinct CDR3 sequences, around 15% found once. As regards this clonotype: As yet, its antigen is unknown.

The CDR3 length is 14 residues. V dropped 4 bases and J dropped 9 bases, with 17 bases sitting between them. The germline CDR1 and CDR2 sequences are SGDLS and YYNGEE. General study findings and limits: Out-of-frame beta sequences exhibited a weaker degree of excess twin sharing. Partial confounding of zero-insertion analyses by invariant MAIT and iNKT cells was possible.

V is TRBV9 and J is TRBJ2-1, with D possibly TRBD1 on 5 matching bases. The sample comprised memory (CD45RO+) T cells sorted from blood. This clonotype was sampled from a woman aged 18-29 years in good health. The CDR3 sequence is CASSPSSQGSEQFF. CDR3 DNA sequence: TGTGCCAGCAGCCCAAGCTCTCAGGGCAGTGAGCAGTTCTTC.